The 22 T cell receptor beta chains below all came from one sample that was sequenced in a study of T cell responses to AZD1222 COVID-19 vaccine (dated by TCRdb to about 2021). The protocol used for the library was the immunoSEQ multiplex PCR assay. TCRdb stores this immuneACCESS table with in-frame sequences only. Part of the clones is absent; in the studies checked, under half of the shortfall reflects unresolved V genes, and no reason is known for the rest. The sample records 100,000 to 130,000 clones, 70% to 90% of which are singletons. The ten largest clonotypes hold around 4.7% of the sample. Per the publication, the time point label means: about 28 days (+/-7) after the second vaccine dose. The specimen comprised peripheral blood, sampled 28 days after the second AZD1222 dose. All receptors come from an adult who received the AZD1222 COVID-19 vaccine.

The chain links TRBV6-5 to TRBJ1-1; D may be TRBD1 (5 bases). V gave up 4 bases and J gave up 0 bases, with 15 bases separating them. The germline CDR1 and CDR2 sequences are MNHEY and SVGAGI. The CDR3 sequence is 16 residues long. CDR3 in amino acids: CASSSFLTAMNTEAFF. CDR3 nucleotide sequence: TGTGCCAGCAGTTCCTTCCTGACAGCAATGAACACTGAAGCTTTCTTT.

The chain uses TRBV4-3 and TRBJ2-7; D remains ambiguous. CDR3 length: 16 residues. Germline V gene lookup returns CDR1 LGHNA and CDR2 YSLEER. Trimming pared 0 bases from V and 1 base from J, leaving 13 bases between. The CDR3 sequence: CASSQDLASSSYEQYF. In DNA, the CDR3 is TGCGCCAGCAGCCAAGATCTGGCCAGTAGTTCCTACGAGCAGTACTTC.

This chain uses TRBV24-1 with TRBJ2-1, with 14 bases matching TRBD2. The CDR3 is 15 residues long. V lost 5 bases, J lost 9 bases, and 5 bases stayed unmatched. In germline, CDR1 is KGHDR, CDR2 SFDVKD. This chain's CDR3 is CATSGLAGGPGEQFF. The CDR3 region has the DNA TGTGCCACCAGTGGACTAGCGGGGGGGCCGGGTGAGCAGTTCTTC.

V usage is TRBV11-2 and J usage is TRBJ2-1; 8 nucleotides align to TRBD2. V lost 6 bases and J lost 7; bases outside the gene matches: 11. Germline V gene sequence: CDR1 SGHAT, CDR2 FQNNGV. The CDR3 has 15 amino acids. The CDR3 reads CASSVGRGAGNEQFF. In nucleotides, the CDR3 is TGTGCCAGCAGTGTAGGGCGGGGGGCAGGTAATGAGCAGTTCTTC.

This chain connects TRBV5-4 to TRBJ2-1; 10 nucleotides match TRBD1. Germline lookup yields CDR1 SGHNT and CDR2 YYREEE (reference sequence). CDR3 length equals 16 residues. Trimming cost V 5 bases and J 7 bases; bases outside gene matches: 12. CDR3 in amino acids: CASSNTRDRGGNEQFF. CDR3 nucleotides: TGTGCCAGCAGTAATACCCGGGACAGGGGAGGGAATGAGCAGTTCTTC.

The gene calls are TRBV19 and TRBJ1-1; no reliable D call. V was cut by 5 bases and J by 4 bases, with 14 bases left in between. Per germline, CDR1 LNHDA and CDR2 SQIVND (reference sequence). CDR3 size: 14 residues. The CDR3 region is CASSPLSVITEAFF. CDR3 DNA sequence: TGTGCCAGTAGTCCCTTATCCGTGATCACTGAAGCTTTCTTT.

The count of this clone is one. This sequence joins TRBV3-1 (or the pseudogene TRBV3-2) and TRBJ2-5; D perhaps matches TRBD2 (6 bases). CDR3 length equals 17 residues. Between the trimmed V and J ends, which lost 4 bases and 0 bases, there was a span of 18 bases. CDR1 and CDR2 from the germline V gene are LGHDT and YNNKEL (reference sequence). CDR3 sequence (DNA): TGTGCCAGCAGCCCACAAGCGGGCCGGGTCGACCAAGAGACCCAGTACTTC. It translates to CASSPQAGRVDQETQYF.

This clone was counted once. This CDR3 is CASSLVKGTIRETQYF. The DNA of the CDR3 is TGTGCCAGCAGCTTAGTGAAAGGGACCATTCGAGAGACCCAGTACTTC. V usage is TRBV7-9 and J usage is TRBJ2-5; perhaps D is TRBD1 or TRBD2 (5 bases each). The CDR3 totals 16 residues. Germline lookup yields CDR1 SEHNR and CDR2 FQNEAQ (reference sequence). The V end was cut by 1 base, the J end by 4 bases, with 16 bases between.

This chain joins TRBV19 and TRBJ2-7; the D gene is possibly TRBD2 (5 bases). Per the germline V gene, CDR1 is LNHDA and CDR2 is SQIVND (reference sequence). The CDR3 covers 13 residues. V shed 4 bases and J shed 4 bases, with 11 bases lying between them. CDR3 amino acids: CASSTRRGYEQYF. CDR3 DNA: TGTGCCAGTAGTACCCGCCGGGGATACGAGCAGTACTTC.

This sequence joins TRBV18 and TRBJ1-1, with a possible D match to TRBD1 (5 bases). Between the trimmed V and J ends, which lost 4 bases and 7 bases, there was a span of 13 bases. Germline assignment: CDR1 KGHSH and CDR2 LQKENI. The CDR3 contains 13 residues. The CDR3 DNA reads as TGTGCCAGCTCACGGGACGGACGGGATGAAGCTTTCTTT. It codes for CASSRDGRDEAFF. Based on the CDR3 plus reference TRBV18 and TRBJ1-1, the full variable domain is NAGVMQNPRHLVRRRGQEARLRCSPMKGHSHVYWYRQLPEEGLKFMVYLQKENIIDESGMPKERFSAEFPKEGPSILRIQQVVRGDSAAYFCASSRDGRDEAFFGQGTRLTVV.

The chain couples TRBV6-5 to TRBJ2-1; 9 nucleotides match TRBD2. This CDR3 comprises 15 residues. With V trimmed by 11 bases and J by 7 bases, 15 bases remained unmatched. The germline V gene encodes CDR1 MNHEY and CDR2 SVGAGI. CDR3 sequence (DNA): TGTGCCTCCGCCCCGGCGGGGGGGCGAGAAAATGAGCAGTTCTTC. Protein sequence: CASAPAGGRENEQFF.

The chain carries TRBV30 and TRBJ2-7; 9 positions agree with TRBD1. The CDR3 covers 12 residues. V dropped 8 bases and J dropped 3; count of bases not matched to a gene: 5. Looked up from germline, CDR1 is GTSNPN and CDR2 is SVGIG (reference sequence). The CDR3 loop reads CARGDRVYEQYF. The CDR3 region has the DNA TGTGCCCGAGGGGACAGGGTCTACGAGCAGTACTTC. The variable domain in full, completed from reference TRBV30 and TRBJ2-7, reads SQTIHQWPATLVQPVGSPLSLECTVEGTSNPNLYWYRQAAGRGLQLLFYSVGIGQISSEVPQNLSASRPQDRQFILSSKKLLLSDSGFYLCARGDRVYEQYFGPGTRLTVT.

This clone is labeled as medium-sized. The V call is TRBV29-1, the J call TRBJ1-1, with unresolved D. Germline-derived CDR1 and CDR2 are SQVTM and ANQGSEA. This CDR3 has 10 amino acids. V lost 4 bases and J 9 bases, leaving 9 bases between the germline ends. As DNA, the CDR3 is TGCAGCGTTGTAGGGAAACAAGCTTTCTTT. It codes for CSVVGKQAFF.

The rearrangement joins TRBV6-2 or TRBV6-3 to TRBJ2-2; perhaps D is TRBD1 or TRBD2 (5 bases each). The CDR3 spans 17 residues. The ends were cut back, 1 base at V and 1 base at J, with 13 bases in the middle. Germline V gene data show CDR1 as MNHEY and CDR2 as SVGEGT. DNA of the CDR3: TGTGCCAGCAGTTACTTGCGAACGAGGGGGAACACCGGGGAGCTGTTTTTT. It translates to CASSYLRTRGNTGELFF.

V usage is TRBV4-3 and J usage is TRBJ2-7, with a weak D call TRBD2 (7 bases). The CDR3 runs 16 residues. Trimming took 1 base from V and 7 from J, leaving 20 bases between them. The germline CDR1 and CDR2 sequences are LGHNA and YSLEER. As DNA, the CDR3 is TGCGCCAGCAGCCAAGGAAGAAGGGGGGGAGGATGGGAGCAGTACTTC. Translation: CASSQGRRGGGWEQYF.

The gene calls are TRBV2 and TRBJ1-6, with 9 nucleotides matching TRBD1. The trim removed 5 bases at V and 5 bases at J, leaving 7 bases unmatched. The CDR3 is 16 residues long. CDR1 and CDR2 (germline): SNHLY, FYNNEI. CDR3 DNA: TGTGCCAGCAGTTACCCGACAGGGGGACATAATTCACCCCTCCACTTT. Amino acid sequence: CASSYPTGGHNSPLHF.

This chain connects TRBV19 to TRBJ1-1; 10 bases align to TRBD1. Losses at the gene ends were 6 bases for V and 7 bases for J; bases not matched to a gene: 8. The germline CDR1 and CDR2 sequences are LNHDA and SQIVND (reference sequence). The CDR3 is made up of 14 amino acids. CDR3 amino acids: CASRRTGGKDEAFF. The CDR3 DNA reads TGTGCCAGTAGAAGGACAGGGGGAAAGGATGAAGCTTTCTTT.

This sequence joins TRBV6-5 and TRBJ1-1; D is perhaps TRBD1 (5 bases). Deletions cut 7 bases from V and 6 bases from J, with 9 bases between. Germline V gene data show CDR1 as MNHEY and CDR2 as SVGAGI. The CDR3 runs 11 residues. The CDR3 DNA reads TGTGCCAGCATCGAGGGGCCTGAAGCTTTCTTT. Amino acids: CASIEGPEAFF.

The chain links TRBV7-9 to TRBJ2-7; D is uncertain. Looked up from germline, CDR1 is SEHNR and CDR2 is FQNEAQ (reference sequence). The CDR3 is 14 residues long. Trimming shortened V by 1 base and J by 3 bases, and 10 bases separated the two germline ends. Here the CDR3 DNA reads TGTGCCAGCAGCTTAGGAGAAATTCGCTACGAGCAGTACTTC. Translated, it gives CASSLGEIRYEQYF. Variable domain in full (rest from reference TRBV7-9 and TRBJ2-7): DTGVSQNPRHKITKRGQNVTFRCDPISEHNRLYWYRQTLGQGPEFLTYFQNEAQLEKSRLLSDRFSAERPKGSFSTLEIQRTEQGDSAMYLCASSLGEIRYEQYFGPGTRLTVT.

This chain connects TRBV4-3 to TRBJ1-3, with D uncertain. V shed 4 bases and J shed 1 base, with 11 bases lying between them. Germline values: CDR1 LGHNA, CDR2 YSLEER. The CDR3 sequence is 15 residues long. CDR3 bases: TGCGCCAGCAGCCTCGGTGCCGGGTCTGGAAACACCATATATTTT. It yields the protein CASSLGAGSGNTIYF.

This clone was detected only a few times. As DNA, the CDR3 is TGTGCCAGCGGAAGACAAACAACTAATGAAAAACTGTTTTTT. As protein: CASGRQTTNEKLFF. This sequence joins TRBV6-5 and TRBJ1-4, with unresolved D. Germline V CDR1 and CDR2: MNHEY, SVGAGI. This CDR3 has 14 amino acids. V was pared by 8 bases and J by 0 bases, with 10 bases between.

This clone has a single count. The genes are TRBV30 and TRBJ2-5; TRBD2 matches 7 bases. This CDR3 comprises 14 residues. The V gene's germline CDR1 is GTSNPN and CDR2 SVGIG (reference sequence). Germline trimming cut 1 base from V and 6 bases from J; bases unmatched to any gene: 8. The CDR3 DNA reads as TGTGCCTGGAGTGAGCGGGGTTGGGAGAAGACCCAGTACTTC. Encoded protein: CAWSERGWEKTQYF. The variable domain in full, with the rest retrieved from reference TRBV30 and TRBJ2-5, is SQTIHQWPATLVQPVGSPLSLECTVEGTSNPNLYWYRQAAGRGLQLLFYSVGIGQISSEVPQNLSASRPQDRQFILSSKKLLLSDSGFYLCAWSERGWEKTQYFGPGTRLLVL.